This is a list of T cell receptor beta chains from one sample in a study of beta chain features in type 1 diabetes. TCRdb's table, derived via immunoSEQ multiplex PCR, lists solely in-frame clones and lacks some. The sample lists 200,000 to 300,000 clones, about a fifth seen once, with 0.028% in the top ten. Sequenced: naive CD4+ T cells from blood. These receptor sequences come from a woman aged 40 to 55 with type 1 diabetes. CDR3s include the opening cysteine and the closing phenylalanine or tryptophan. D genes are given only for firm matches. Expanded clones are given a class, and other clones once, few, many or no size at all.

V,D,size,J,CDR3,DNA
TRBV4-3,TRBD2,few,TRBJ2-3,CASSQIAGGPNTQYF,TGCGCCAGCAGCCAAATAGCGGGGGGGCCGAATACGCAGTATTTT
TRBV7-9,TRBD1,.,TRBJ2-5,CASSLAGQGETQYF,TGTGCCAGCAGCTTAGCGGGACAGGGTGAGACCCAGTACTTC
TRBV15,.,once,TRBJ1-2,CATSPRSRDYGYTF,TGTGCCACCAGCCCTCGATCCAGGGACTATGGCTACACCTTC
TRBV9,.,.,TRBJ1-1,CASSVAFGRGMNTEAFF,TGTGCCAGCAGCGTAGCATTTGGGCGGGGGATGAACACTGAAGCTTTCTTT
TRBV6-5,.,few,TRBJ2-3,CASSYQGTDTQYF,TGTGCCAGCAGTTACCAGGGCACAGATACGCAGTATTTT
TRBV28,.,few,TRBJ2-7,CASSLGGSYEQYF,TGTGCCAGCAGTTTGGGGGGTTCCTACGAGCAGTACTTC
TRBV7-2,.,.,TRBJ2-5,CASSLGQLFQETQYF,TGTGCCAGCAGCTTAGGACAGCTCTTCCAAGAGACCCAGTACTTC
TRBV29-1,TRBD2,few,TRBJ2-3,CSVSGLADTDTQYF,TGCAGCGTGAGCGGACTAGCGGACACAGATACGCAGTATTTT
TRBV13,.,.,TRBJ1-2,CASSPRTRPNYGYTF,TGTGCCAGCAGCCCAAGGACAAGGCCTAACTATGGCTACACCTTC
TRBV18,TRBD1,once,TRBJ2-7,CASSTGTGDEQYF,TGTGCCAGCTCAACCGGGACAGGGGACGAGCAGTACTTC
TRBV7-6,.,few,TRBJ2-5,CASSFWAIQETQYF,TGTGCCAGCAGCTTCTGGGCTATCCAAGAGACCCAGTACTTC
TRBV7-8,TRBD1,few,TRBJ2-1,CASSFRGMDRDYNEQFF,TGTGCCAGCAGCTTCCGCGGAATGGACAGGGATTACAATGAGCAGTTCTTC
TRBV7-9,TRBD1,few,TRBJ1-4,CASSSTGPNEKLFF,TGTGCCAGCAGCTCGACAGGGCCTAATGAAAAACTGTTTTTT
TRBV2,.,.,TRBJ1-5,CASSERGGQAGQPQHF,TGTGCCAGCAGTGAAAGGGGGGGGCAGGCGGGTCAGCCCCAGCATTTT
TRBV21-1,.,few,TRBJ1-5,CASGTFSNQPQHF,TGTGCCAGCGGGACTTTTAGCAATCAGCCCCAGCATTTT
TRBV7-2,.,few,TRBJ2-2,CASSAHSSGELFF,TGTGCCAGCAGCGCTCACAGCAGCGGGGAGCTGTTTTTT
TRBV4-3,.,.,TRBJ1-6,CASSQPGVASSPLHF,TGCGCCAGCAGCCAACCGGGGGTAGCTTCTTCACCCCTCCACTTT
TRBV5-1,.,.,TRBJ1-2,CASSSQGQVRDGYTF,TGCGCCAGCAGCTCGCAGGGTCAGGTTCGGGATGGCTACACCTTC
TRBV18,.,.,TRBJ2-7,CASSPTTGTAFYEQYF,TGTGCCAGCTCACCCACCACCGGGACTGCGTTCTACGAGCAGTACTTC
TRBV7-9,TRBD1,.,TRBJ2-2,CASSPGTGNTGELFF,TGTGCCAGCAGCCCCGGGACAGGGAACACCGGGGAGCTGTTTTTT
TRBV5-1,TRBD1,.,TRBJ2-7,CASSSGQGRAYEQYF,TGCGCCAGCAGCTCCGGACAGGGGAGGGCCTACGAGCAGTACTTC
TRBV29-1,.,few,TRBJ2-3,CSVAGRLTDTQYF,TGCAGCGTTGCAGGGCGGCTCACAGATACGCAGTATTTT
TRBV2,TRBD1,.,TRBJ2-7,CASSEETGWGHEQYF,TGTGCCAGCAGTGAAGAGACAGGGTGGGGCCACGAGCAGTACTTC
TRBV15,.,few,TRBJ2-7,CATSRDRLGYEQYF,TGTGCCACCAGCAGAGATCGACTGGGCTACGAGCAGTACTTC
TRBV5-4,.,.,TRBJ1-1,CASSLAFTLNTEAFF,TGTGCCAGCAGCCTCGCGTTCACCCTGAACACTGAAGCTTTCTTT
TRBV7-2,TRBD1,.,TRBJ1-6,CASSFGQASNNSPLHF,TGTGCCAGCAGCTTCGGACAGGCTTCTAATAATTCACCCCTCCACTTT
TRBV7-9,.,.,TRBJ2-5,CASSGSGGKETQYF,TGTGCCAGCAGCGGCTCAGGGGGGAAAGAGACCCAGTACTTC